This T cell receptor (beta chain) was profiled in a study of blood T cell repertoires in COVID-19. About the study: Spain, Italy and the United States supplied samples that represented acute and convalescent COVID-19. Sample material is recorded as cDNA or gDNA derived from T cells, B-cell-depleted T cells, or PBMCs.

Under the authors' procedure: Reference gene primers were amplified, and this amplification served to estimate nucleated cell counts. Profiling relied on immunoSEQ multiplex PCR, and the TCRdb table lists in-frame clones only, not all of them. V and J calls and clone size are copied from that table; D and trimming were computed from the DNA. The top ten clones hold around an eighth of a sample with roughly 55,000 clones, 75% to 95% of them seen once. The V gene's germline CDR1 is SEHNR and CDR2 FQNEAQ (reference sequence). V was cut by 5 bases and J by 0 bases, with 11 bases left in between. The CDR3 extends over 15 amino acids.

The specimen sequenced was peripheral blood. The gene calls are TRBV7-9 and TRBJ1-3; maybe TRBD1 (5 bases). This sequence was found in a human donor with active COVID-19. The donor label of this sample is uncertain. The CDR3 region is CASSRDRNSGNTIYF. The CDR3, as DNA: TGTGCCAGCAGCCGCGACAGAAACTCTGGAAACACCATATATTTT.